These 26 T cell receptor beta chains were sequenced from one sample in a study of human T cells and chemical hapten exposure. Each CDR3 protein gets one entry after TCRdb re-called the RACE reads with MiXCR. The sample lists about 90,000 distinct CDR3 sequences; under 13% were seen once. Time point defined: patch test 3, about 24 weeks after DPC sensitization. As for treatment: therapeutic diphenylcyclopropenone sensitization with weekly scalp DPC. Sequenced here: whole blood, sampled in connection with sensitization to the hapten diphenylcyclopropenone (DPC). These receptor sequences come from a woman aged 25-40 years with alopecia areata. Some clones in this sample may be carry-over from other donors' samples.

This clonotype was counted ten times or more. This chain joins TRBV6-6 and TRBJ1-3; a weak D match, TRBD1 (5 bases). The germline V gene has CDR1 MNHNY and CDR2 SVGAGI (reference sequence). The CDR3 is made up of 12 amino acids. The V and J ends lost 8 bases and 0 bases respectively, with 5 bases between them. CDR3 protein: CASQGSGNTIYF. As DNA, the CDR3 is TGTGCCAGCCAGGGCTCTGGAAACACCATATATTTT.

In its sample, this clonotype was seen a few times. V usage is TRBV2 and J usage is TRBJ2-5; no reliable D call. There are 11 residues in the CDR3. V was pared by 4 bases and J by 3 bases, with 3 bases between. CDR1 is SNHLY, CDR2 FYNNEI, per germline. CDR3 loop: CASSAEETQYF. As DNA, the CDR3 is TGTGCCAGCAGTGCAGAAGAGACCCAGTACTTC.

This clonotype showed up many times. The rearrangement uses TRBV11-3 and TRBJ2-5; 13 bases are shared with TRBD2. Germline CDR1 is SGHNT and CDR2 is YENEEA. V gave up 2 bases and J gave up 1 base; unmatched junction bases: 1. The CDR3 has 16 residues. In DNA form, the CDR3 reads TGTGCCAGCAGCTTAACTAGCGGGGGGGCCCAAGAGACCCAGTACTTC. Its translation: CASSLTSGGAQETQYF. Supplemented by reference TRBV11-3 and TRBJ2-5, the full variable domain reads EAGVVQSPRYKIIEKKQPVAFWCNPISGHNTLYWYLQNLGQGPELLIRYENEEAVDDSQLPKDRFSAERLKGVDSTLKIQPAELGDSAVYLCASSLTSGGAQETQYFGPGTRLLVL.

There are many counts of this clonotype. The chain carries TRBV19 and TRBJ2-4, with D unresolved. Trimming removed 5 bases at V and 6 bases at J, with 11 bases between. Per the germline V gene, CDR1 is LNHDA and CDR2 is SQIVND (reference sequence). This CDR3 region has 13 residues. The CDR3 region is CASSDAGPNIQYF. Written as DNA, the CDR3 is TGTGCCAGTAGTGATGCAGGCCCAAACATTCAGTACTTC.

This clonotype appeared many times. The CDR3 reads CASSYSGGSQPQHF. CDR3 DNA sequence: TGTGCCAGCAGCTATTCAGGGGGTAGTCAGCCCCAGCATTTT. The chain couples TRBV7-2 to TRBJ1-5; TRBD1 agrees at 7 bases. J lost 6 bases, V lost 4 bases, and 6 bases had no gene match. The length of the CDR3 is 14 residues. Germline V CDR1 and CDR2: SGHTA, FQGNSA.

Ten or more counts support this clonotype. V and J are TRBV25-1 and TRBJ2-3, with TRBD2 matching 10 bases. There are 15 residues in the CDR3. The germline V gene has CDR1 MGHDK and CDR2 SYGVNS. V shed 2 bases, J shed 1 base, and the junction held 0 bases outside the gene matches. The CDR3 sequence is CASSESGRGTDTQYF. CDR3 DNA sequence: TGTGCCAGCAGTGAAAGCGGGAGGGGCACAGATACGCAGTATTTT.

This clonotype has only a few counts. V and J are TRBV6-2 or TRBV6-3 and TRBJ2-7; 11 bases are a match to TRBD2. From germline, CDR1 is MNHEY and CDR2 SVGEGT. V shed 0 bases and J 0 bases; nucleotides not matched to a gene: 13. There are 20 residues in the CDR3. CDR3 coding DNA: TGTGCCAGCAGTTACTCGGCTAGCGGGAGGCAGATCAAAATCTCCTACGAGCAGTACTTC. Translation: CASSYSASGRQIKISYEQYF.

In its sample, this clonotype was seen many times. The genes are TRBV20-1 and TRBJ2-3, with a weak D call TRBD2 (6 bases). Trimming cost V 3 bases and J 4 bases, with 26 bases left between them. CDR1 and CDR2 from the germline V gene are DFQATT and SNEGSKA (reference sequence). This CDR3 spans 18 amino acids. The CDR3 DNA reads as TGCAGTGCTAGTCACCTAGGTGGTAGCGGAGGGGCTCCAGATACGCAGTATTTT. Translation gives CSASHLGGSGGAPDTQYF.

The rearrangement joins TRBV6-1 to TRBJ2-7; D call uncertain. This CDR3 is built from 11 residues. Trimming removed 4 bases from V and 4 bases from J, with 5 bases in between. The germline V gene encodes CDR1 MNHNS and CDR2 SASEGT. CDR3 in amino acids: CASSAVYEQYV. The CDR3 DNA sequence: TGTGCCAGCAGTGCCGTTTACGAGCAGTACGTC.

This clonotype has a count of ten or more. The CDR3 is CASSTARGAFLNGAFF. The CDR3 nucleotides read TGTGCCAGCAGCACCGCGAGGGGCGCGTTTTTGAATGGAGCTTTCTTT. The V gene is TRBV12-3 or TRBV12-4, the J gene TRBJ1-1, with D possibly matching TRBD1 (5 bases). This CDR3 spans 16 amino acids. The germline V and J ends were trimmed by 6 bases and 10 bases, with 27 bases remaining between them.

This clonotype was observed a handful of times. The rearrangement links TRBV4-1 to TRBJ1-6; TRBD1 is a possible D gene (5 bases). This CDR3 spans 15 amino acids. V lost 4 bases and J lost 7, with 14 bases in between. From germline, CDR1 is MGHRA and CDR2 YSYEKL. The CDR3: CASSPGHLLNSPLHF. CDR3 coding DNA: TGCGCCAGCAGCCCTGGACACCTATTGAATTCACCCCTCCACTTT.

V usage is TRBV27 and J usage is TRBJ2-1; TRBD2 aligns across 7 bases. Germline V gene lookup returns CDR1 MNHEY and CDR2 SMNVEV (reference sequence). J was trimmed by 12 bases and V by 5 bases; bases with no gene match: 4. The CDR3 runs to 11 residues. The CDR3 loop is CASSPGTMQFF. For the CDR3, the DNA is TGTGCCAGCAGTCCTGGGACTATGCAGTTCTTC.

This clonotype was counted many times. This chain links TRBV4-3 with TRBJ2-6; D call uncertain. CDR3 length equals 16 residues. Trimming pared 4 bases from V and 0 bases from J, leaving 10 bases between. The V gene's germline CDR1 is LGHNA and CDR2 YSLEER. This CDR3 reads CASSPESSSGANVLTF. CDR3 nucleotides: TGCGCCAGCAGCCCAGAGTCCTCCTCTGGGGCCAACGTCCTGACTTTC.

V gene TRBV15 combines with J gene TRBJ2-7, with TRBD2 matching 14 bases. Losses at the gene ends were 2 bases for V and 1 base for J; bases not matched to a gene: 4. The CDR3 totals 17 residues. Germline V gives CDR1 LNHNV, CDR2 YYDKDF (reference sequence). The chain's CDR3 is CATSRRGTSGSSYEQYF. CDR3 bases: TGTGCCACCAGCAGAAGGGGGACTAGCGGGAGTTCCTACGAGCAGTACTTC.

This clonotype was seen a handful of times. This rearrangement joins TRBV14 to TRBJ2-4; 11 bases align to TRBD2. Germline lookup yields CDR1 SGHDN and CDR2 FVKESK. This CDR3 comprises 17 residues. The J segment lost 4 bases and the V segment lost 1 base, leaving 6 bases of the junction unmatched. Written as DNA, the CDR3 is TGTGCCAGCAGCCAAGGCGGACTAGCGGGCAATAAAAACATTCAGTACTTC. Translating it yields CASSQGGLAGNKNIQYF.

This clonotype was detected many times. The genes are TRBV29-1 and TRBJ2-1, with TRBD2 matching 12 bases. The CDR3 extends over 18 amino acids. Trimming at V came to 6 bases and at J to 4 bases, leaving 16 bases not matched to a gene. The germline V gene encodes CDR1 SQVTM and CDR2 ANQGSEA. CDR3 in DNA: TGCAGCGTCCCTCTGGGGTCTAGCGGGGGGGCCTGGTACAATGAGCAGTTCTTC. Amino acid sequence: CSVPLGSSGGAWYNEQFF.

The chain combines TRBV11-2 with TRBJ2-5, with 10 bases that match TRBD2. CDR3 length: 16 residues. Germline trimming cut 5 bases from V and 7 bases from J; bases unmatched to any gene: 13. CDR1 SGHAT and CDR2 FQNNGV come from the germline V gene. The CDR3 DNA reads TGTGCCAGCAGCCCCAGCGGGGGGGCAATATACGGGACCCAGTACTTC. Encoded protein: CASSPSGGAIYGTQYF.

This chain connects TRBV20-1 to TRBJ2-7, with D perhaps given as TRBD1 or TRBD2 (6 bases each). The V end was cut by 5 bases, the J end by 2 bases, with 19 bases between. Germline-derived CDR1 and CDR2 are DFQATT and SNEGSKA (reference sequence). The CDR3 length is 15 residues. Here the CDR3 reads CSAGGLAGTTYEQYF. CDR3 sequence (DNA): TGCAGTGCTGGGGGACTTGCCGGGACAACCTACGAGCAGTACTTC.

The V call is TRBV19, the J call TRBJ2-7; 10 bases are a match to TRBD1. The CDR3 runs 15 residues. The ends lost 5 bases at V and 3 bases at J; junction bases unmatched: 7. The germline V gene encodes CDR1 LNHDA and CDR2 SQIVND (reference sequence). The CDR3 DNA reads as TGTGCCAGTAGTCTGCGGGACAGGGGCGACTACGAGCAGTACTTC. This codes for CASSLRDRGDYEQYF. Filled out from reference TRBV19 and TRBJ2-7, the complete variable domain reads DGGITQSPKYLFRKEGQNVTLSCEQNLNHDAMYWYRQDPGQGLRLIYYSQIVNDFQKGDIAEGYSVSREKKESFPLTVTSAQKNPTAFYLCASSLRDRGDYEQYFGPGTRLTVT.

The table lists this clonotype with a few counts. The chain joins TRBV12-5 to TRBJ2-1, with 7 bases fitting TRBD1. CDR1 is LGHNT and CDR2 is FRNRAP in the germline V gene. The CDR3 is made up of 13 amino acids. After removal of 6 bases from V and 10 bases from J, the junction contained 9 bases not matched to a gene. CDR3 sequence: CASGPGGKDEQFF. In DNA form, the CDR3 reads TGTGCTAGTGGACCAGGGGGAAAGGACGAGCAGTTCTTC.

This clonotype was observed many times. The chain employs TRBV3-1 and TRBJ2-5; unclear D gene. Germline V gene data show CDR1 as LGHDT and CDR2 as YNNKEL (reference sequence). This CDR3 is built from 15 residues. V shed 6 bases and J shed 5 bases, with 19 bases lying between them. CDR3 region: CASSQTGREVETQYF. The CDR3 coding sequence is TGTGCCAGCAGTCAAACGGGCCGAGAAGTGGAGACCCAGTACTTC.

This clonotype was seen at least ten times. The rearrangement uses TRBV28 and TRBJ2-1, with 10 bases fitting TRBD2. The germline V gene encodes CDR1 MDHEN and CDR2 SYDVKM. This CDR3 has 16 amino acids. Trimming took 8 bases from V and 8 from J; bases not matched to a gene: 15. Written as DNA, the CDR3 is TGTGCCAGCCAGGGCCTGGCTAGCGGGAGACTCCATGAGCAGTTCTTC. This gives the protein CASQGLASGRLHEQFF.

The V call is TRBV4-1, the J call TRBJ1-1; 9 bases match TRBD1. Germline CDR1 is MGHRA and CDR2 is YSYEKL. CDR3 length: 15 amino acids. With 3 bases clipped from V and 4 bases from J, the junction kept 6 bases outside the gene matches. CDR3 amino acids: CASSHPGQGATEAFF. The DNA for the CDR3 is TGCGCCAGCAGCCATCCGGGACAGGGCGCCACTGAAGCTTTCTTT.

This clonotype occurred many times. The chain recombines TRBV7-3 with TRBJ1-1; D uncertain. Trimming left V 5 bases short and J 3 bases short, with 10 bases between. CDR1 and CDR2 from the germline V gene are SGHTA and FQGTGA. The CDR3 contains 13 residues. Here the CDR3 DNA reads TGTGCCAGCAGCCCTGGAGGGTACACTGAAGCTTTCTTT. Residues: CASSPGGYTEAFF. The complete variable domain, with remaining parts taken from reference TRBV7-3 and TRBJ1-1, reads GAGVSQTPSNKVTEKGKYVELRCDPISGHTALYWYRQSLGQGPEFLIYFQGTGAADDSGLPNDRFFAVRPEGSVSTLKIQRTERGDSAVYLCASSPGGYTEAFFGQGTRLTVV.

This clonotype was detected only once. This sequence may be a read error, since a much larger clone differs from it by one base. The chain combines TRBV5-1 with TRBJ2-2, with D tentatively TRBD1 (6 bases). Germline-derived CDR1 and CDR2 are SGHRS and YFSETQ. The CDR3 is made up of 18 amino acids. V was cut by 3 bases and J by 3 bases, with 21 bases left in between. The CDR3: CASSSTLRGTPDTGELFF. The CDR3 DNA sequence: TGCGCCAGCAGCTCAACCCTAAGAGGGACACCGGACACCGGGGAGCTGTTTTTT. Based on the CDR3 plus reference TRBV5-1 and TRBJ2-2, the full variable domain is KAGVTQTPRYLIKTRGQQVTLSCSPISGHRSVSWYQQTPGQGLQFLFEYFSETQRNKGNFPGRFSGRQFSNSRSEMNVSTLELGDSALYLCASSSTLRGTPDTGELFFGEGSRLTVL.

This clonotype has ten or more counts. CDR3 in amino acids: CASSFGTENTDTQYF. The DNA of the CDR3 is TGTGCCAGCAGTTTCGGGACAGAGAACACAGATACGCAGTATTTT. The J gene is TRBJ2-3, the V gene TRBV28; 7 bases match TRBD1. This CDR3 contains 15 residues. Germline-derived CDR1 and CDR2 are MDHEN and SYDVKM. The V and J ends lost 3 bases and 2 bases, in that order; junction bases with no gene match: 5. Filled out from reference TRBV28 and TRBJ2-3, the complete variable domain reads DVKVTQSSRYLVKRTGEKVFLECVQDMDHENMFWYRQDPGLGLRLIYFSYDVKMKEKGDIPEGYSVSREKKERFSLILESASTNQTSMYLCASSFGTENTDTQYFGPGTRLTVL.